The 29 T cell receptor beta chains below all came from one sample that was sequenced in a study of blood T cell repertoires in COVID-19. Measured with immunoSEQ multiplex PCR; TCRdb has only the in-frame clones, and not every one. The sample shows approximately 53,000 clones, 81% of them seen only once. The specimen sequenced was peripheral blood. The receptors were gathered from an elderly woman with COVID-19, enrolled during active disease.

The genes are TRBV7-3 and TRBJ2-2; D unclear. The CDR3 is 15 residues long. Germline assignment: CDR1 SGHTA and CDR2 FQGTGA. Trimming left V 2 bases short and J 0 bases short, with 7 bases between. The CDR3 DNA sequence: TGTGCCAGCAGCTTAGGGCCACCGAACACCGGGGAGCTGTTTTTT. Translated: CASSLGPPNTGELFF.

This chain uses TRBV19 with TRBJ2-2, with TRBD1 as a possible D gene (5 bases). CDR1 and CDR2 from the germline V gene are LNHDA and SQIVND (reference sequence). This CDR3 contains 15 residues. V gave up 1 base and J gave up 6 bases, with 12 bases separating them. CDR3 in amino acids: CASSIGQGGAGELFF. The CDR3 nucleotides read TGTGCCAGTAGTATAGGCCAGGGTGGTGCCGGGGAGCTGTTTTTT.

This chain joins TRBV20-1 and TRBJ2-7; D call uncertain. Trimming took off 6 bases at V and 2 bases at J, with 5 bases between the two ends. Germline lookup yields CDR1 DFQATT and CDR2 SNEGSKA (reference sequence). This CDR3 contains 10 residues. This CDR3 reads CSAPPYEQYF. The CDR3 DNA follows: TGCAGTGCCCCTCCCTACGAGCAGTACTTC.

This rearrangement joins TRBV6-6 to TRBJ1-2; D might be TRBD1 (5 bases). CDR3 length: 16 residues. Trimming cost V 0 bases and J 2 bases, with 13 bases left between them. The germline V gene has CDR1 MNHNY and CDR2 SVGAGI (reference sequence). CDR3 DNA: TGTGCCAGCAGTTACTCGAACCACCGACAGAACTATGGCTACACCTTC. Translating it yields CASSYSNHRQNYGYTF.

This clone was found once. The J gene is TRBJ2-7, the V gene TRBV28; D is unresolved. CDR3 length equals 13 residues. V was cut by 6 bases and J by 1 base, with 10 bases left in between. CDR1 and CDR2 (germline): MDHEN, SYDVKM. The CDR3 region is CASSRPTSYEQYF. The CDR3 region has the DNA TGTGCCAGCAGCCGCCCCACTTCCTACGAGCAGTACTTC.

The chain carries TRBV3-1 (or the pseudogene TRBV3-2) and TRBJ1-4; 10 nucleotides match TRBD1. Per germline, CDR1 LGHDT and CDR2 YNNKEL (reference sequence). Trimming took 1 base from V and 10 from J; bases not matched to a gene: 6. The CDR3 consists of 15 residues. CDR3 sequence (DNA): TGTGCCAGCAGCCAAGGCGGGACAGGGGATGGAAAACTGTTTTTT. Protein sequence: CASSQGGTGDGKLFF.

The rearrangement links TRBV6-5 to TRBJ2-7; 8 bases line up with TRBD1. The ends lost 7 bases at V and 4 bases at J; junction bases unmatched: 12. The CDR3 runs 15 residues. Germline V lookup: CDR1 MNHEY, CDR2 SVGAGI. The CDR3 spells CASTLSRDRNYEQYF. CDR3 coding DNA: TGTGCCAGCACCCTATCCCGGGACAGGAATTACGAGCAGTACTTC.

The chain employs TRBV29-1 and TRBJ2-2, with 10 bases fitting TRBD2. The CDR3 contains 15 residues. Germline-derived CDR1 and CDR2 are SQVTM and ANQGSEA. V was clipped by 0 bases and J by 4 bases; unmatched bases: 2. The CDR3 is CSVEETSGFTGELFF. For the CDR3, the DNA is TGCAGCGTTGAAGAGACTAGCGGGTTCACCGGGGAGCTGTTTTTT.

CDR3 protein: CASSLGTSGSGTGELFF. CDR3 bases: TGCGCCAGCAGCCTTGGGACTAGCGGGAGCGGCACCGGGGAGCTGTTTTTT. J is TRBJ2-2 and V is TRBV4-1, with 14 bases lining up with TRBD2. This CDR3 has 17 amino acids. J lost 4 bases, V lost 4 bases, and 5 bases had no gene match. CDR1 is MGHRA and CDR2 is YSYEKL in the germline V gene.

The chain links TRBV4-1 to TRBJ2-5; 11 bases are shared with TRBD2. From germline, CDR1 is MGHRA and CDR2 YSYEKL. The CDR3 loop spans 17 amino acids. After removal of 0 bases from V and 2 bases from J, the junction contained 5 bases not matched to a gene. Written as DNA, the CDR3 is TGCGCCAGCAGCCAAGAAACCAGGACTAGCGGGCAAGAGACCCAGTACTTC. It translates to CASSQETRTSGQETQYF.

The gene calls are TRBV30 and TRBJ2-7, with 10 bases identical to TRBD1. CDR1 and CDR2 (germline): GTSNPN, SVGIG (reference sequence). The CDR3 extends over 14 amino acids. The ends lost 0 bases at V and 6 bases at J; junction bases unmatched: 5. CDR3 nucleotide sequence: TGTGCCTGGAGTGTCATCGGGGACAGGGGCGAGCAGTACTTC. As protein: CAWSVIGDRGEQYF.

J is TRBJ2-7 and V is TRBV12-3 or TRBV12-4; TRBD2 matches at 8 bases. The J segment lost 3 bases and the V segment lost 6 bases, leaving 4 bases of the junction unmatched. This CDR3 has 13 residues. In DNA form, the CDR3 reads TGTGCCAGCAGCTCTAGCGGGCGCTACGAGCAGTACTTC. Protein product: CASSSSGRYEQYF.

The rearrangement joins TRBV27 to TRBJ2-1; D possibly corresponds to TRBD2 (5 bases). Deletions cut 8 bases from V and 8 bases from J, with 19 bases between. The CDR3 length is 14 residues. The germline gives CDR1 MNHEY, CDR2 SMNVEV (reference sequence). DNA for the CDR3: TGTGCCAGCCACCGGGATCAGCAAAGGGATGAGCAGTTCTTC. Its protein is CASHRDQQRDEQFF.

The chain is built from TRBV19 and TRBJ1-6, with D perhaps matching TRBD1 (5 bases). There are 13 residues in the CDR3. From germline, CDR1 is LNHDA and CDR2 SQIVND (reference sequence). V lost 3 bases and J lost 8, with 8 bases in between. The CDR3 reads CASSISGDSPLHF. CDR3 coding DNA: TGTGCCAGTAGTATTTCGGGGGATTCACCCCTCCACTTT.

The chain is built from TRBV28 and TRBJ2-1, with a tentative D call TRBD2 (6 bases). Germline lookup yields CDR1 MDHEN and CDR2 SYDVKM. Trimming left V 1 base short and J 10 bases short, with 8 bases between. The CDR3 spans 12 residues. In DNA form, the CDR3 reads TGTGCCAGCAGTTTATCTAGCGTAGAGCAGTTCTTC. Protein product: CASSLSSVEQFF.

This clone was seen a few times. This chain uses TRBV5-6 with TRBJ2-7; 11 nucleotides match TRBD2. The CDR3 consists of 16 residues. Germline trimming cut 4 bases from V and 2 bases from J; bases unmatched to any gene: 8. From germline, CDR1 is SGHDT and CDR2 YYEEEE. This CDR3 is CASSTRLAGYTYEQYF. CDR3 sequence (DNA): TGTGCCAGCAGCACCAGACTAGCGGGATATACCTACGAGCAGTACTTC.

The count of this clone is one. J is TRBJ2-5 and V is TRBV11-3; TRBD2 is a possible D gene (6 bases). The germline V gene encodes CDR1 SGHNT and CDR2 YENEEA. Trimming left V 5 bases short and J 0 bases short, with 13 bases between. The CDR3 sequence is 15 residues long. The CDR3 region has the DNA TGTGCCAGCAGCCTCGGGACTCAATACCAAGAGACCCAGTACTTC. Its translation is CASSLGTQYQETQYF.

The rearrangement links TRBV19 to TRBJ2-1; possibly TRBD1 for D (6 bases). The CDR3 sequence is 15 residues long. V shed 10 bases and J shed 0 bases, with 16 bases lying between them. Per the germline V gene, CDR1 is LNHDA and CDR2 is SQIVND (reference sequence). CDR3 sequence reads: CATRPGESSYNEQFF. CDR3 sequence (DNA): TGTGCCACGAGACCAGGGGAAAGCTCCTACAATGAGCAGTTCTTC.

The rearrangement links TRBV5-1 to TRBJ1-2, with TRBD1 matching over 7 bases. Germline V gene sequence: CDR1 SGHRS, CDR2 YFSETQ. Trimming took 1 base from V and 3 from J; bases not matched to a gene: 3. CDR3 length: 14 residues. CDR3 amino acids: CASSLTGDDYGYTF. The CDR3 DNA reads as TGCGCCAGCAGCTTGACAGGGGACGACTATGGCTACACCTTC.

This chain joins TRBV2 and TRBJ2-7; perhaps TRBD1 as D (6 bases). The CDR3 contains 13 residues. Trimming cost V 5 bases and J 4 bases, with 12 bases left between them. Germline CDR1 and CDR2: SNHLY and FYNNEI. DNA of the CDR3: TGTGCCAGCAGTACAGGGTACCTGTACGAGCAGTACTTC. The encoded protein is CASSTGYLYEQYF.

The rearrangement uses TRBV27 and TRBJ2-2; no reliable D call. The CDR3 has 13 amino acids. Trimming cost V 2 bases and J 4 bases, with 5 bases left between them. Germline CDR1 MNHEY, CDR2 SMNVEV (reference sequence). In nucleotides, the CDR3 is TGTGCCAGCAGTTTACAACTCACCGGGGAGCTGTTTTTT. Protein sequence: CASSLQLTGELFF.

CDR3 sequence reads: CASSLELAGDYEQFF. DNA of the CDR3: TGTGCCAGCAGCTTGGAACTAGCGGGAGACTATGAGCAGTTCTTC. The rearrangement uses TRBV5-4 and TRBJ2-1, with TRBD2 matching over 11 bases. The CDR3 has 15 amino acids. Germline assignment: CDR1 SGHNT and CDR2 YYREEE (reference sequence). V lost 0 bases and J lost 8; bases outside the gene matches: 4.

This rearrangement joins TRBV18 to TRBJ1-3; perhaps TRBD1 as D (5 bases). There are 16 residues in the CDR3. Trimming shortened V by 3 bases and J by 0 bases, and 12 bases separated the two germline ends. Germline CDR1 and CDR2: KGHSH and LQKENI. The CDR3 nucleotides read TGTGCCAGCTCACCTAGGACATCGAGCTCTGGAAACACCATATATTTT. Translating it yields CASSPRTSSSGNTIYF.

This clone came up a few times. The genes are TRBV5-1 and TRBJ2-7; TRBD1 agrees at 11 bases. V dropped 4 bases and J dropped 3; count of bases not matched to a gene: 3. CDR3 length: 14 amino acids. Germline loops: CDR1 SGHRS, CDR2 YFSETQ. CDR3 amino acids: CASSHGTGGYEQYF. DNA for the CDR3: TGCGCCAGCAGCCACGGGACAGGGGGCTACGAGCAGTACTTC.

The chain couples TRBV11-3 to TRBJ2-3, with 14 bases lining up with TRBD2. The germline V gene encodes CDR1 SGHNT and CDR2 YENEEA. The CDR3 has 15 residues. The J segment lost 9 bases and the V segment lost 5 bases, leaving 7 bases of the junction unmatched. CDR3 in amino acids: CASSLRLAGGETQYF. The DNA of the CDR3 is TGTGCCAGCAGCCTACGACTAGCGGGAGGGGAGACGCAGTATTTT.

CDR3 sequence: CASSFGTAYNEQFF. The CDR3 coding sequence is TGTGCCAGCAGCTTCGGGACAGCCTACAATGAGCAGTTCTTC. The J gene is TRBJ2-1, the V gene TRBV11-3, with 7 nucleotides matching TRBD1. Germline CDR1 and CDR2: SGHNT and YENEEA. Trimming at V came to 3 bases and at J to 2 bases, leaving 1 base not matched to a gene. The CDR3 has 14 amino acids.

The chain has TRBV9 and TRBJ2-1; 10 bases align to TRBD2. The CDR3 loop spans 16 amino acids. Trimming took 2 bases from V and 0 from J; bases not matched to a gene: 2. Germline values: CDR1 SGDLS, CDR2 YYNGEE. This CDR3 is CASSVSSGSSYNEQFF. Here the CDR3 DNA reads TGTGCCAGCAGCGTTTCTAGCGGGAGCTCCTACAATGAGCAGTTCTTC.

The chain joins TRBV5-8 to TRBJ2-3, with 8 positions matching TRBD2. Germline V gene data show CDR1 as SGHTS and CDR2 as YDEGEE. The CDR3 sequence is 18 residues long. J lost 5 bases, V lost 3 bases, and 17 bases had no gene match. The CDR3 DNA reads as TGTGCCAGCAGCTCGCAGCAAATTTCGGGAGGGCCTGGAGATACGCAGTATTTT. It translates to CASSSQQISGGPGDTQYF.

This sequence joins TRBV28 and TRBJ2-3; no clear D gene. The germline gives CDR1 MDHEN, CDR2 SYDVKM. V gave up 4 bases and J gave up 6 bases, with 8 bases separating them. The CDR3 is made up of 12 amino acids. The CDR3 sequence is CASSSPPDTQYF. The CDR3 region has the DNA TGTGCCAGCAGTTCTCCCCCGGATACGCAGTATTTT.